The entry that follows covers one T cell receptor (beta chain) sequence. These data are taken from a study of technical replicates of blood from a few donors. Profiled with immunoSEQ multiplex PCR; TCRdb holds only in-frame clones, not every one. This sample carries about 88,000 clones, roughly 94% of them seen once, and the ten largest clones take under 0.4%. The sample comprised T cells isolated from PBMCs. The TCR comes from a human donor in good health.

The DNA for the CDR3 is TGTGCCAGCAGCTTAACCAGACAAGCAGCCTACGAGCAGTACTTC. It encodes CASSLTRQAAYEQYF. The chain employs TRBV7-2 and TRBJ2-7; no firm D call. Trimming took 2 bases from V and 2 from J, leaving 13 bases between them. There are 15 residues in the CDR3. CDR1 and CDR2 from the germline V gene are SGHTA and FQGNSA.